Each of the 20 T cell receptor beta chains below was sequenced from the same sample in a study of blood T cell repertoires in COVID-19. Profiling relied on immunoSEQ multiplex PCR, and the TCRdb table lists in-frame clones only, not all of them. The profile covers roughly 140,000 clones, with more than 70% appearing a single time and over 9.5% taken by the ten largest. The specimen sequenced was peripheral blood. These receptors all stem from a man aged 50-60 years with active or convalescent COVID-19.

The chain joins TRBV5-1 to TRBJ2-1, with a possible D match to TRBD2 (6 bases). The V end lost 0 bases, the J end lost 1 base, and 11 bases lay between the germline ends. This CDR3 contains 16 residues. Per germline, CDR1 SGHRS and CDR2 YFSETQ. The CDR3 sequence: CASSLASGASYNEQFF. The CDR3 region has the DNA TGCGCCAGCAGCTTGGCGTCGGGAGCATCCTACAATGAGCAGTTCTTC.

The rearrangement uses TRBV28 and TRBJ2-2; D unclear. CDR3 size: 15 residues. The V end lost 6 bases, the J end lost 8 bases, and 19 bases lay between the germline ends. The germline V gene has CDR1 MDHEN and CDR2 SYDVKM. CDR3 sequence reads: CASRPSDGSRGELFF. The CDR3 coding sequence is TGTGCCAGCAGACCGTCCGACGGGTCCCGGGGGGAGCTGTTTTTT. The entire variable domain, with the rest obtained from reference TRBV28 and TRBJ2-2, is as follows: DVKVTQSSRYLVKRTGEKVFLECVQDMDHENMFWYRQDPGLGLRLIYFSYDVKMKEKGDIPEGYSVSREKKERFSLILESASTNQTSMYLCASRPSDGSRGELFFGEGSRLTVL.

The chain uses TRBV3-1 (or the pseudogene TRBV3-2) and TRBJ2-2; 13 bases agree with TRBD2. CDR3 length: 19 residues. Trimming removed 2 bases from V and 4 bases from J; junction bases left unmatched: 10. Germline CDR1 and CDR2: LGHDT and YNNKEL (reference sequence). As DNA, the CDR3 is TGTGCCAGCAGCCAATCATTTACTAGCGGGAGGGAGGTCACCGGGGAGCTGTTTTTT. This sequence encodes CASSQSFTSGREVTGELFF.

This chain joins TRBV4-1 and TRBJ2-5, with TRBD2 identical over 7 bases. The CDR3 is made up of 18 amino acids. Germline values: CDR1 MGHRA, CDR2 YSYEKL. The V gene end was trimmed by 6 bases and the J gene end by 1 base; junction bases not matched to a gene: 17. The CDR3 sequence is CASRPLFERDYSQETQYF. CDR3 nucleotides: TGCGCCAGCAGACCTCTTTTTGAGCGGGACTATTCCCAAGAGACCCAGTACTTC.

The chain recombines TRBV24-1 with TRBJ2-3, with TRBD1 identical over 9 bases. CDR1 is KGHDR, CDR2 SFDVKD, per germline. J lost 7 bases, V lost 9 bases, and 7 bases had no gene match. The CDR3 consists of 13 residues. Written as DNA, the CDR3 is TGTGCCACCGGACACAGGGGGCCGAATACGCAGTATTTT. As protein: CATGHRGPNTQYF.

V gene TRBV7-9 combines with J gene TRBJ2-2, with 11 bases lining up with TRBD2. Germline lookup yields CDR1 SEHNR and CDR2 FQNEAQ (reference sequence). The CDR3 spans 17 residues. V lost 1 base to trimming and J lost 7 bases; unmatched junction nucleotides: 8. CDR3 region: CASSLGGLAGGHGELFF. CDR3 in DNA: TGTGCCAGCAGCTTAGGAGGCCTAGCGGGAGGACACGGGGAGCTGTTTTTT.

This chain uses TRBV7-9 with TRBJ2-5; D is ambiguous. CDR1 and CDR2 from the germline V gene are SEHNR and FQNEAQ (reference sequence). The CDR3 runs to 13 residues. Trimming left V 6 bases short and J 6 bases short, with 14 bases between. CDR3 in amino acids: CASRQTQKKTQYF. For the CDR3, the DNA is TGTGCCAGCAGACAAACACAAAAGAAGACCCAGTACTTC.

The chain combines TRBV19 with TRBJ1-5; no definite D call. The CDR3 length is 13 residues. The germline CDR1 and CDR2 sequences are LNHDA and SQIVND (reference sequence). Trimming shortened V by 6 bases and J by 6 bases, and 12 bases separated the two germline ends. CDR3: CASSPRAVQPQHF. The CDR3 DNA sequence: TGTGCCAGTAGCCCGAGGGCCGTTCAGCCCCAGCATTTT.

The rearrangement uses TRBV6-5 and TRBJ2-6; possible D gene TRBD1, 6 bases. The V end was cut by 6 bases, the J end by 1 base, with 10 bases between. From germline, CDR1 is MNHEY and CDR2 SVGAGI. The CDR3 has 15 residues. The DNA of the CDR3 is TGTGCCAGCAGCCCGACAGGTTCTGGGGCCAACGTCCTGACTTTC. Amino acids: CASSPTGSGANVLTF.

The V call is TRBV30, the J call TRBJ2-2, with 7 bases matching TRBD1. With V trimmed by 2 bases and J by 5 bases, 5 bases remained unmatched. Germline lookup yields CDR1 GTSNPN and CDR2 SVGIG (reference sequence). The CDR3 is made up of 14 amino acids. The CDR3 is CAWSIGGSTGELFF. CDR3 coding DNA: TGTGCCTGGAGTATAGGGGGCAGTACCGGGGAGCTGTTTTTT.

The V gene is TRBV13, the J gene TRBJ2-3, with D possibly being TRBD2 (6 bases). V was shortened by 1 base and J by 0 bases, with 20 bases between the two germline ends. Germline values: CDR1 PRHDT, CDR2 FYEKMQ (reference sequence). The CDR3 length is 19 residues. The CDR3 is CASSLVGDSGFYSTDTQYF. CDR3 sequence (DNA): TGTGCCAGCAGCTTAGTGGGGGATAGCGGATTTTATAGCACAGATACGCAGTATTTT.

The genes are TRBV27 and TRBJ2-7; 7 positions agree with TRBD1. The CDR3 covers 15 residues. Germline V gene sequence: CDR1 MNHEY, CDR2 SMNVEV (reference sequence). J was trimmed by 3 bases and V by 6 bases; bases with no gene match: 11. CDR3 DNA sequence: TGTGCCAGCAGCTTTAACAGGGGACAAATCTACGAGCAGTACTTC. Translated, it gives CASSFNRGQIYEQYF.

V is TRBV5-4 and J is TRBJ1-2; TRBD1 matches 8 bases. J was trimmed by 8 bases and V by 0 bases; bases with no gene match: 9. This CDR3 comprises 15 residues. Per germline, CDR1 SGHNT and CDR2 YYREEE (reference sequence). The CDR3 here is CASSLDLETGEGYTF. The CDR3 bases are TGTGCCAGCAGCTTGGATCTCGAGACAGGGGAAGGCTACACCTTC.

The rearrangement joins TRBV5-5 to TRBJ2-7; possible D gene TRBD1, 5 bases. The CDR3 totals 14 residues. The germline V and J ends were trimmed by 0 bases and 0 bases, with 7 bases remaining between them. Germline V gene data show CDR1 as SGHKS and CDR2 as YYEKEE (reference sequence). The CDR3 bases are TGTGCCAGCAGCTTGGGACAGATCTCCTACGAGCAGTACTTC. Residues: CASSLGQISYEQYF.

The chain links TRBV9 to TRBJ2-3; a possible D gene is TRBD1 (5 bases). The CDR3 has 13 residues. Trimming pared 7 bases from V and 0 bases from J, leaving 9 bases between. Germline CDR1 and CDR2: SGDLS and YYNGEE. CDR3 in DNA: TGTGCCAGCGGACGGACAAGCACAGATACGCAGTATTTT. This encodes CASGRTSTDTQYF.

The V gene is TRBV7-9, the J gene TRBJ2-4, with 14 nucleotides matching TRBD2. V lost 5 bases and J lost 1; bases outside the gene matches: 4. The CDR3 has 17 residues. Germline V lookup: CDR1 SEHNR, CDR2 FQNEAQ (reference sequence). DNA for the CDR3: TGTGCCAGCAGCGCGGGACTAGCGGGAGACGCCAAAAACATTCAGTACTTC. It codes for CASSAGLAGDAKNIQYF.

This chain joins TRBV28 and TRBJ1-3; D remains unclear. The V gene's germline CDR1 is MDHEN and CDR2 SYDVKM. This CDR3 has 14 residues. With 6 bases removed from V and 3 bases from J, the gap between germline ends came to 12 bases. The CDR3 loop is CASRSRGGGNTIYF. The CDR3 DNA is TGTGCCAGCAGGTCTAGAGGTGGTGGAAACACCATATATTTT.

To note about this clone: Other DNA sequences from this sample encode an identical CDR3 as well. The rearrangement links TRBV19 to TRBJ1-5; 7 nucleotides line up with TRBD1. This CDR3 has 14 amino acids. The V gene end was trimmed by 3 bases and the J gene end by 4 bases; junction bases not matched to a gene: 3. Germline V gene lookup returns CDR1 LNHDA and CDR2 SQIVND (reference sequence). CDR3 sequence (DNA): TGTGCCAGTAGTATTAGGGGGCCGAATCAGCCCCAGCATTTT. Translation gives CASSIRGPNQPQHF.

On this clone: Other nucleotide sequences in the sample specify the same CDR3. The rearrangement links TRBV5-1 to TRBJ2-7; no clear D. Germline V gene data show CDR1 as SGHRS and CDR2 as YFSETQ. The CDR3 has 14 amino acids. V was cut by 0 bases and J by 0 bases, with 7 bases left in between. Here the CDR3 reads CASSLVGSSYEQYF. The DNA of the CDR3 is TGCGCCAGCAGCTTGGTTGGCAGCTCCTACGAGCAGTACTTC.

The chain joins TRBV7-2 to TRBJ2-5, with a possible D match to TRBD1 (6 bases). V dropped 6 bases and J dropped 4 bases, with 12 bases sitting between them. Germline lookup yields CDR1 SGHTA and CDR2 FQGNSA. The CDR3 has 13 residues. CDR3 in amino acids: CASRPTGPETQYF. DNA for the CDR3: TGTGCCAGCAGACCTACAGGGCCAGAGACCCAGTACTTC.